This TCR beta chain appears in the sequencing data of a study of blood T cell repertoires in COVID-19 (dated by TCRdb to 2018 to 2021). About the investigation overall: Collaborator samples came from the United States, Italy and Spain and covered acute and convalescent phases of COVID-19. Where available, HLA class I and class II types were taken from metadata supplied by the sample provider and were not determined by assay-based typing. Samples came from the ongoing ImmuneRACE study (first 160 participants) plus 1,254 subjects from 6 global collaborators. The prospective study material was composed of cDNA or gDNA derived from T cells, B-cell-depleted T cells, or PBMCs. The repertoires were made available in a free public database intended to serve as a resource for research on the immune response to SARS-CoV-2. Sample metadata almost always included a de-identified subject ID, COVID-19 status, age in years and sex. The dataset comprised deeply sampled blood TCRbeta repertoires from subjects exposed to, actively infected with, or recovered from COVID-19.

TCRbeta CDR3 regions were amplified from genomic DNA using the immunoSEQ Assay, a bias-controlled multiplex PCR. The study's own analysis went as follows. Within the assay, amplification of reference gene primers was used to estimate how many nucleated cells each sample contained. To quantify the absolute abundance of each unique TCRbeta CDR3 rearrangement, sequence reads were collapsed and filtered. For each sample, productive Simpson clonality was calculated as the square root of Simpson's diversity index over productive rearrangements. TCRdb took over this immuneACCESS table, retaining in-frame rearrangements with V and J assigned. Such tables are incomplete; in checked studies, under half of the missing clones stem from an unresolved V gene, and the remainder is unexplained. V and J calls and clone size follow that table, whereas D and trimming were derived from the DNA. Here the sample has some 250,000 clones; about 70% occur a single time. The ten largest clones add up to about 3% of the sample.

From a lookup of the germline V gene, CDR1 and CDR2 are SGHDN and FVKESK. V and J are trimmed by 3 bases and 7 bases, and the gene matches miss 11 bases of the junction. From cysteine to phenylalanine, the CDR3 is 16 amino acids long. The DNA shown is the 48-base CDR3, in frame from base 1. Here is what the overall study found, with its caveats: How much clinical and demographic metadata was included differed by source and by participant, and the metadata was provided uncurated.

In regard to this clone: What antigen it recognizes has not been identified. Base qualities are missing; no much larger clone stands one base away.

Each collaborating institution followed its own protocols to collect whole blood in K2EDTA tubes. For TCRbeta analysis, collaborators shipped samples as frozen whole blood, isolated PBMCs, or DNA extracted from either of those sample types. The source material was peripheral blood. This clonotype was obtained from a woman over 75 with acute or convalescent COVID-19. The chain is assembled from TRBV14 and TRBJ2-4; 8 nucleotides in the junction match TRBD1. The DNA reads as follows: TGTGCCAGCAGCCACAAACACAGGGCAGGGGGCAACATTCAGTACTTC. This is translated as CASSHKHRAGGNIQYF.